The TCR beta chain described here comes from a study of Ad26.COV2.S vaccination and SARS-CoV-2 variants. Looking at the study overall: By the intramuscular route, Ad26.COV2.S was given once, or twice 56 days apart.

Using immunoSEQ multiplex PCR, the repertoire was profiled, and TCRdb retains in-frame clones only, with some absent. The table includes about 450,000 clones, approximately 92% detected once. Described treatment: around 19 received Ad26.COV2.S at low or high dose, single or two shots; several received placebo; per-sample allocation not given. Collection of samples fell on day 63 after the first vaccine or placebo injection. An Ad26 vector carrying the Wuhan-strain SARS-CoV-2 spike served as the vaccine. The CDR3 sequence is 17 residues long. The sequencing here drew on peripheral blood, taken in a trial of Ad26.COV2.S vaccine versus placebo. The sequence came from a person between 18 and 60 years old who received the Ad26.COV2.S COVID-19 vaccine or a placebo. This chain connects TRBV21-1 to TRBJ2-2; no DNA check was done on the table's D call, TRBD1. TRBV21-1 is a listed pseudogene. The CDR3 bases are TGTGCCAGCAGCAGATCCGGGACAGGGGGGTTAGCCGGGGAGCTGTTTTTT. It yields the protein CASSRSGTGGLAGELFF.